Below, one TCR beta chain is given with its context. The antigen remains unidentified. The CDR3 is 14 amino acids. V lost 6 bases to trimming and J lost 4 bases, with 16 bases between them. CDR1 is DFQATT, CDR2 SNEGSKA, per germline (reference sequence). Sequencing of cultured CD4+ T cell DNA used the Oncomine TCR Beta short-read assay. TCRdb passed the PCR reads through MiXCR, listing each CDR3 protein once. The sample shows 21,000 or so distinct CDR3 sequences, 43% of them seen only once. Time point of the sample: late sampling 161 to 241 days after vaccination in three convalescent patients. The treatment denotes: approximately 10-day PBMC culture with coronavirus spike peptide pools or control peptides (ViraFEST assay). The data derive from a study of vaccination and CD4 T cells after COVID-19.

The source was CD4+ T cells from blood, cultured in vitro, collected about 7 months after SARS-CoV-2 vaccination. The receptor was derived from a human donor who had recovered from COVID-19. The chain is built from TRBV20-1 and TRBJ1-5; D uncertain. The CDR3 reads CSAAKGGGNQPQHF. In DNA form, the CDR3 reads TGCAGTGCCGCCAAGGGCGGAGGGAATCAGCCCCAGCATTTT.